The 24 T cell receptor beta chains in this list originate from one sample, sequenced in a study of T cell changes during pregnancy in multiple sclerosis (dated by TCRdb to about 2019). Library preparation was by the immunoSEQ multiplex PCR assay. TCRdb holds this immuneACCESS table with in-frame rearrangements only. Some clones are missing; in checked studies, unresolved V genes explain under half, and the rest has no known cause. The sample yields approximately 22,000 clones; approximately 90% were counted once. The top ten clones comprise less than 0.8% of the sample. Sequenced material: CD4+ T cells from peripheral blood mononuclear cells, taken in the first trimester of pregnancy. The receptors were sampled from a female donor in good health, enrolled as a control in a pregnancy study.

V gene TRBV5-1 combines with J gene TRBJ2-1; 8 bases fit TRBD2. V lost 0 bases to trimming and J lost 4 bases; unmatched junction nucleotides: 3. This CDR3 is built from 15 residues. CDR1 and CDR2 from the germline V gene are SGHRS and YFSETQ. CDR3 coding DNA: TGCGCCAGCAGCTTGGATGCTAGCGGGTACAATGAGCAGTTCTTC. Translation: CASSLDASGYNEQFF.

Worth noting for this clone: Different DNA sequences within this sample yield the same CDR3. The chain employs TRBV29-1 and TRBJ2-5, with D possibly matching TRBD2 (7 bases). The germline CDR1 and CDR2 sequences are SQVTM and ANQGSEA. Trimming shortened V by 4 bases and J by 5 bases, and 11 bases separated the two germline ends. CDR3 size: 12 residues. The CDR3 DNA reads TGCAGCGTTGCGGGGGGCCCCGAGACCCAGTACTTC. Translating gives CSVAGGPETQYF.

This clone was counted a few times. This chain connects TRBV30 to TRBJ1-1; D is undetermined. V was pared by 3 bases and J by 0 bases, with 11 bases between. The CDR3 is 14 residues long. Germline V gene data show CDR1 as GTSNPN and CDR2 as SVGIG (reference sequence). The CDR3 loop is CAWRKERVNTEAFF. As DNA, the CDR3 is TGTGCCTGGAGAAAGGAGAGGGTGAACACTGAAGCTTTCTTT.

The CDR3 DNA follows: TGCGCCAGCAGCATCTCACTAGCACTAAGGGAGGAGACCCAGTACTTC. Translation gives CASSISLALREETQYF. The chain has TRBV5-1 and TRBJ2-5; D possibly corresponds to TRBD2 (6 bases). From germline, CDR1 is SGHRS and CDR2 YFSETQ. V was trimmed by 4 bases and J by 5 bases, leaving 21 bases between them. The CDR3 is made up of 16 amino acids.

V usage is TRBV28 and J usage is TRBJ2-3, with TRBD1 identical over 8 bases. Trimming at V came to 8 bases and at J to 2 bases, leaving 12 bases not matched to a gene. The CDR3 contains 16 residues. CDR1 is MDHEN and CDR2 is SYDVKM in the germline V gene. The CDR3 region has the DNA TGTGCCAGCTCAAACAGGGGGGTTTCCCCCACAGATACGCAGTATTTT. Protein: CASSNRGVSPTDTQYF.

The chain combines TRBV6-5 with TRBJ2-7; 8 bases fit TRBD1. The CDR3 runs 16 residues. Trimming took 0 bases from V and 3 from J; bases not matched to a gene: 7. Germline loops: CDR1 MNHEY, CDR2 SVGAGI. The CDR3 reads CASSYSIGQGGYEQYF. CDR3 DNA: TGTGCCAGCAGTTACTCGATCGGACAGGGCGGCTACGAGCAGTACTTC.

The CDR3 region is CASSQEDSSLLAYNEQFF. Here the CDR3 DNA reads TGCGCCAGCAGCCAAGAAGATAGCTCACTCTTAGCATACAATGAGCAGTTCTTC. The chain employs TRBV4-1 and TRBJ2-1, with no clear D. CDR3 size: 18 residues. With 0 bases removed from V and 4 bases from J, the gap between germline ends came to 19 bases. Germline CDR1 is MGHRA and CDR2 is YSYEKL.

The CDR3 DNA reads TGTGCCAGCAGCTGGGGACAGCCGAGCACAGATACGCAGTATTTT. Protein sequence: CASSWGQPSTDTQYF. The V call is TRBV7-8, the J call TRBJ2-3; TRBD1 aligns across 7 bases. This CDR3 has 15 residues. V trimming: 4 bases; J trimming: 0 bases; junction bases outside the gene matches: 4. Germline V gene sequence: CDR1 SGHVS, CDR2 FQNEAQ.

CDR3 region: CASSQDSFANYGYTF. The CDR3 DNA is TGTGCCAGCAGCCAGGACAGTTTTGCGAACTATGGCTACACCTTC. The chain links TRBV4-2 to TRBJ1-2; maybe TRBD1 (6 bases). This CDR3 region has 15 residues. Germline values: CDR1 LGHNA, CDR2 YNFKEQ. Trimming cost V 3 bases and J 2 bases, with 13 bases left between them.

This clone has a handful of counts. The chain couples TRBV27 to TRBJ1-6; D might be TRBD1 (6 bases). V lost 4 bases and J 1 base, leaving 11 bases between the germline ends. This CDR3 region has 16 residues. Germline V lookup: CDR1 MNHEY, CDR2 SMNVEV (reference sequence). CDR3 DNA: TGTGCCAGCAGTTGGGGACACCCTTCCTATAATTCACCCCTCCACTTT. It yields the protein CASSWGHPSYNSPLHF.

The chain employs TRBV6-5 and TRBJ1-1; 7 bases are a match to TRBD1. The CDR3 loop spans 14 amino acids. J was trimmed by 0 bases and V by 6 bases; bases with no gene match: 4. From germline, CDR1 is MNHEY and CDR2 SVGAGI. This CDR3 reads CASRRQGLNTEAFF. The CDR3 DNA reads as TGTGCCAGCAGGAGACAGGGACTGAACACTGAAGCTTTCTTT.

The genes are TRBV2 and TRBJ1-2; D remains unclear. The CDR3 extends over 10 amino acids. The V and J ends lost 8 bases and 9 bases respectively, with 10 bases between them. Germline V gives CDR1 SNHLY, CDR2 FYNNEI. CDR3 in amino acids: CASLRLRYTF. CDR3 DNA sequence: TGTGCCAGCCTCAGACTACGCTACACCTTC.

The chain has TRBV7-2 and TRBJ2-3, with 7 bases that match TRBD2. J was trimmed by 4 bases and V by 8 bases; bases with no gene match: 6. Per the germline V gene, CDR1 is SGHTA and CDR2 is FQGNSA. The CDR3 runs to 13 residues. CDR3 in DNA: TGTGCCAGCCGGGGAGGGGTTGCAGATACGCAGTATTTT. The encoded protein is CASRGGVADTQYF.

The chain recombines TRBV7-9 with TRBJ1-4; D is perhaps TRBD1 (6 bases). This CDR3 comprises 14 residues. Trimming stripped 5 bases from V and 12 bases from J, with 19 bases between. Germline CDR1 is SEHNR and CDR2 is FQNEAQ (reference sequence). Here the CDR3 reads CASSRTDYLGELFF. The CDR3 nucleotides are TGTGCCAGCAGCCGGACAGATTACCTTGGGGAACTGTTTTTT.

As DNA, the CDR3 is TGCGCCAGCAGCCGGGAACAGGAGCCTGCCTACGAGCAGTACTTC. This gives the protein CASSREQEPAYEQYF. The V gene is TRBV4-1, the J gene TRBJ2-7; weak D call: TRBD1 (5 bases). Trimming took 4 bases from V and 2 from J, leaving 15 bases between them. The CDR3 consists of 15 residues. CDR1 MGHRA and CDR2 YSYEKL come from the germline V gene.

The V and J genes are TRBV29-1 and TRBJ1-4, with D possibly TRBD1 on 5 matching bases. Germline V gives CDR1 SQVTM, CDR2 ANQGSEA. There are 14 residues in the CDR3. V was cut by 3 bases and J by 7 bases, with 15 bases left in between. The CDR3 loop is CSVDAGGGGEKLFF. The CDR3 DNA sequence: TGCAGCGTTGATGCGGGGGGTGGGGGTGAAAAACTGTTTTTT.

This chain joins TRBV18 and TRBJ1-6, with 8 bases lining up with TRBD1. Trimming took 3 bases from V and 9 from J; bases not matched to a gene: 7. Germline V gene lookup returns CDR1 KGHSH and CDR2 LQKENI. The CDR3 runs 15 residues. The CDR3, as DNA: TGTGCCAGCTCACCCCCGGGACAGGCCTTTTCACCCCTCCACTTT. Amino acids: CASSPPGQAFSPLHF.

J is TRBJ1-2 and V is TRBV15; weak D call: TRBD1 (6 bases). The CDR3 loop spans 16 amino acids. Germline V gives CDR1 LNHNV, CDR2 YYDKDF (reference sequence). Trimming left V 0 bases short and J 8 bases short, with 19 bases between. DNA of the CDR3: TGTGCCACCAGCAGAGACACCGTCAGGGGCGCGAGGGGCTACACCTTC. This encodes CATSRDTVRGARGYTF.

This rearrangement joins TRBV5-4 to TRBJ2-5; 9 nucleotides match TRBD1. With 4 bases clipped from V and 4 bases from J, the junction kept 5 bases outside the gene matches. Germline lookup yields CDR1 SGHNT and CDR2 YYREEE (reference sequence). This CDR3 is 14 amino acids long. The DNA for the CDR3 is TGTGCCAGCAGCCAACAGGGGGCGGGAGAGACCCAGTACTTC. Residues: CASSQQGAGETQYF.

The genes are TRBV28 and TRBJ1-2; D gene ambiguous. From germline, CDR1 is MDHEN and CDR2 SYDVKM. The CDR3 totals 11 residues. V was shortened by 11 bases and J by 3 bases, with 10 bases between the two germline ends. For the CDR3, the DNA is TGTGCCGGCGGTACCTACTATGGCTACACCTTC. This sequence encodes CAGGTYYGYTF.

The CDR3 region is CASGSGGIPYEQYF. CDR3 in DNA: TGTGCCAGCGGCTCAGGGGGTATCCCCTACGAGCAGTACTTC. The V and J genes are TRBV28 and TRBJ2-7; 7 bases line up with TRBD1. Losses at the gene ends were 8 bases for V and 2 bases for J; bases not matched to a gene: 9. Germline loops: CDR1 MDHEN, CDR2 SYDVKM. The CDR3 consists of 14 residues.

This chain connects TRBV5-4 to TRBJ2-7; TRBD2 is a possible D gene (5 bases). Trimming pared 0 bases from V and 3 bases from J, leaving 13 bases between. This CDR3 is built from 15 residues. The germline V gene has CDR1 SGHNT and CDR2 YYREEE (reference sequence). The CDR3 spells CASSLAASTLYEQYF. CDR3 nucleotide sequence: TGTGCCAGCAGCTTGGCGGCTAGCACCCTCTACGAGCAGTACTTC.

The V gene is TRBV19, the J gene TRBJ1-3; D gene ambiguous. V lost 1 base and J 1 base, leaving 8 bases between the germline ends. The germline gives CDR1 LNHDA, CDR2 SQIVND (reference sequence). This CDR3 region has 15 residues. CDR3 nucleotides: TGTGCCAGTAGTATAGTAGAGGCTTCTGGAAACACCATATATTTT. It is translated as CASSIVEASGNTIYF.

CDR3 nucleotides: TGTGCCAGCAATTCTGTTGAGGAGGGTTTAAGGGGACCCAACTATGGCTACACCTTC. Its translation: CASNSVEEGLRGPNYGYTF. The chain recombines TRBV11-3 with TRBJ1-2; a weak D match, TRBD1 (5 bases). Germline V gene lookup returns CDR1 SGHNT and CDR2 YENEEA. V lost 7 bases and J 2 bases, leaving 29 bases between the germline ends. This CDR3 spans 19 amino acids.